This T cell receptor beta chain was captured by sequencing in a study of T-cell reconstitution after alpha-beta-depleted transplantation in children. CDR1 is MDHEN, CDR2 SYDVKM, per germline. Trimming removed 6 bases from V and 6 bases from J, with 13 bases in between. The CDR3 is made up of 13 amino acids. This clonotype was seen a handful of times. A TCRbeta library incorporating unique molecular identifiers was prepared. TCRdb independently ran MiXCR on the PCR reads; one entry per CDR3 protein. Of about 400,000 distinct CDR3 sequences listed, just over 20% are singletons. This chain connects TRBV28 to TRBJ2-3, with D perhaps matching TRBD1 (6 bases). The source was PBMCs from the stem cell graft donor, collected from the stem cell graft. The TCR originated in a human donor who donated a stem cell graft to a child with acute myeloid leukemia. CDR3 protein: CASSTLTGDTQYF. Written as DNA, the CDR3 is TGTGCCAGCAGCACCCTTACAGGGGATACGCAGTATTTT.